A single sample is the source of the 3 T cell receptor beta chains below, sequenced in a study of blood T cell repertoires in COVID-19. Clones were sequenced by immunoSEQ multiplex PCR, and TCRdb holds only the in-frame ones, with some missing. The sample has 140,000 to 150,000 clones; approximately 87% are singletons. The specimen was PBMCs or T cells enriched from blood (not recorded which). These receptors came from a woman aged 30 to 39 with acute COVID-19.

The chain employs TRBV7-9 and TRBJ2-4; TRBD1 matches at 9 bases. Trimming cost V 5 bases and J 6 bases; bases outside gene matches: 8. CDR1 SEHNR and CDR2 FQNEAQ come from the germline V gene (reference sequence). This CDR3 contains 15 residues. The CDR3 region has the DNA TGTGCCAGCAGCCTCACTCCGGGACAGGGAAACATTCAGTACTTC. As protein: CASSLTPGQGNIQYF.

The chain has TRBV7-9 and TRBJ1-2, with 9 nucleotides matching TRBD1. The germline V gene encodes CDR1 SEHNR and CDR2 FQNEAQ (reference sequence). Trimming removed 1 base from V and 4 bases from J; junction bases left unmatched: 7. CDR3 size: 16 residues. CDR3: CASSLGSGTGSYGYTF. For the CDR3, the DNA is TGTGCCAGCAGCTTAGGATCAGGGACAGGGAGCTATGGCTACACCTTC. The whole variable domain, remainder taken from reference TRBV7-9 and TRBJ1-2, is DTGVSQNPRHKITKRGQNVTFRCDPISEHNRLYWYRQTLGQGPEFLTYFQNEAQLEKSRLLSDRFSAERPKGSFSTLEIQRTEQGDSAMYLCASSLGSGTGSYGYTFGSGTRLTVV.

This chain joins TRBV7-2 and TRBJ2-5; TRBD2 aligns across 7 bases. The trim removed 2 bases at V and 5 bases at J, leaving 8 bases unmatched. The CDR3 has 15 amino acids. The V gene's germline CDR1 is SGHTA and CDR2 FQGNSA. The CDR3 DNA is TGTGCCAGCAGCTTACTCGCGGGAGTGAGGGAGACCCAGTACTTC. Its protein product is CASSLLAGVRETQYF.